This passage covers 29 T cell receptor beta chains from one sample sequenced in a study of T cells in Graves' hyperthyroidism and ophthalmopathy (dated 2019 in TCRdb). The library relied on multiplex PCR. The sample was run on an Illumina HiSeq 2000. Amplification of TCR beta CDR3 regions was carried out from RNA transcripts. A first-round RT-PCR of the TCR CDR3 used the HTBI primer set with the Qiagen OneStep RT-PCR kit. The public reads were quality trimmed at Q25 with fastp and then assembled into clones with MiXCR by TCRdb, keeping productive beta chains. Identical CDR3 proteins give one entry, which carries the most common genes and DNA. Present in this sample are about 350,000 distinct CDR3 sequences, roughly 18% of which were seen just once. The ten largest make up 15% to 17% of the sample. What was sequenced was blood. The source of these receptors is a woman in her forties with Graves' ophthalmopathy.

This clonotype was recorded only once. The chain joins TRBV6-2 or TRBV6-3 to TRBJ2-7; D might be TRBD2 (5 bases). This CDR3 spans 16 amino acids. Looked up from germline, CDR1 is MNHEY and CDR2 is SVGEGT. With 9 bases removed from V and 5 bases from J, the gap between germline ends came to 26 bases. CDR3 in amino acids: CASKPLRLGLTHEQYF. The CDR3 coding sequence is TGTGCCAGTAAGCCGCTTCGTCTAGGACTTACACACGAGCAGTACTTC.

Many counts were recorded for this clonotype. CDR3 loop: CASSQRDYEQYF. In DNA form, the CDR3 reads TGTGCCAGCAGCCAGAGGGACTACGAGCAGTACTTC. The V and J genes are TRBV3-1 and TRBJ2-7; D perhaps matches TRBD2 (5 bases). The V end lost 3 bases, the J end lost 3 bases, and 6 bases lay between the germline ends. Germline loops: CDR1 LGHDT, CDR2 YNNKEL (reference sequence). The CDR3 extends over 12 amino acids.

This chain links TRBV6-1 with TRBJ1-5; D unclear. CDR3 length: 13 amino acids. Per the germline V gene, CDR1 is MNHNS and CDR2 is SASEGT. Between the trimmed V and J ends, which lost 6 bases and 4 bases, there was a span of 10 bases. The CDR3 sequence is CASRDIRNQPQHF. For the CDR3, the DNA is TGTGCCAGCAGGGATATAAGAAATCAGCCCCAGCATTTT.

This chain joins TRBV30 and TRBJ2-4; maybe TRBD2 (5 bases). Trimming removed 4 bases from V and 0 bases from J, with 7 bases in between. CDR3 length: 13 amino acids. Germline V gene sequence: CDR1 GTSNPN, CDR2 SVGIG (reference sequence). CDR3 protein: CAWTGLAKNIQYF. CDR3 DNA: TGTGCCTGGACGGGGTTAGCCAAAAACATTCAGTACTTC. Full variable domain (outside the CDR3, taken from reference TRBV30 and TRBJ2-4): SQTIHQWPATLVQPVGSPLSLECTVEGTSNPNLYWYRQAAGRGLQLLFYSVGIGQISSEVPQNLSASRPQDRQFILSSKKLLLSDSGFYLCAWTGLAKNIQYFGAGTRLSVL.

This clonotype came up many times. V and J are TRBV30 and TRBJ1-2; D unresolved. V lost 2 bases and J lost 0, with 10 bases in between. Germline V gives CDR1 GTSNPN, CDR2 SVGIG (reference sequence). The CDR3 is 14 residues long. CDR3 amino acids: CAWSKDPANYGYTF. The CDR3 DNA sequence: TGTGCCTGGAGTAAAGACCCGGCTAACTATGGCTACACCTTC.

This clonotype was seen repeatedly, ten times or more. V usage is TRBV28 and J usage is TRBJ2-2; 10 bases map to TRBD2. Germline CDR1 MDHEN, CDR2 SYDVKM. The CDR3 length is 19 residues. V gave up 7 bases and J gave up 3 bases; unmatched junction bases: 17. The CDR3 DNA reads TGTGCCAGCATAGGATCTTCCGGCTGGCTAGCGGGAGACACCGGGGAGCTGTTTTTT. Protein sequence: CASIGSSGWLAGDTGELFF.

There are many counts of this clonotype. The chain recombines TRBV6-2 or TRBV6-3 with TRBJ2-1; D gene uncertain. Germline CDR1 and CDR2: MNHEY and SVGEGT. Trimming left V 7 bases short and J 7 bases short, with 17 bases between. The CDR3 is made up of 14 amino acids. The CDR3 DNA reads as TGTGCCAGCAACAACGCCGGGTCATTTAATGAGCAGTTCTTC. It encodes CASNNAGSFNEQFF.

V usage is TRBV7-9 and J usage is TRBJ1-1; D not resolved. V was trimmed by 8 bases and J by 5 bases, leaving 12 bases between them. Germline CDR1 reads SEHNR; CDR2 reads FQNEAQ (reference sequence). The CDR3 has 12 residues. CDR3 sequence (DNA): TGTGCCAGCCTGTGGGGTGAGACTGAAGCTTTCTTT. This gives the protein CASLWGETEAFF.

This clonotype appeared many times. In DNA form, the CDR3 reads TGTGCCAGCAGTGCAAGGGGGGTCCGGGATTCACCCCTCCACTTT. Translated: CASSARGVRDSPLHF. The chain combines TRBV27 with TRBJ1-6, with a weak D call TRBD1 (6 bases). This CDR3 has 15 amino acids. CDR1 is MNHEY and CDR2 is SMNVEV in the germline V gene (reference sequence). V was shortened by 5 bases and J by 8 bases, with 16 bases between the two germline ends.

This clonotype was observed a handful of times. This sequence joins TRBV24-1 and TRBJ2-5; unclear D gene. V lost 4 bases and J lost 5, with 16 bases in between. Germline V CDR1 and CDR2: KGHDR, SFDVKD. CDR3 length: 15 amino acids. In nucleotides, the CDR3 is TGTGCCACCAGTGAGGGCAGCACATCACCGGAGACCCAGTACTTC. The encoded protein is CATSEGSTSPETQYF.

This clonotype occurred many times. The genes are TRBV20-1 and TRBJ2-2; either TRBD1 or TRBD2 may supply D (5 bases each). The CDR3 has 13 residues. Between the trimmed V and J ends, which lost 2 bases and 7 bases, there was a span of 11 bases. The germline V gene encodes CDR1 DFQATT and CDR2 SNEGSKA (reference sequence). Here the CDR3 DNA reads TGCAGTGCTAGATTGGGGGACGGCGGGGAGCTGTTTTTT. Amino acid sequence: CSARLGDGGELFF.

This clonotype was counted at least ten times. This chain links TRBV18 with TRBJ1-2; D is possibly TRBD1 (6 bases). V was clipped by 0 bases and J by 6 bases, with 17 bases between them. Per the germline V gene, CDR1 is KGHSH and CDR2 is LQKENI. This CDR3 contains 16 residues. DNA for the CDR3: TGTGCCAGCTCACCACCGAATCGACAGGTATCCGATGGCTACACCTTC. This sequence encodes CASSPPNRQVSDGYTF.

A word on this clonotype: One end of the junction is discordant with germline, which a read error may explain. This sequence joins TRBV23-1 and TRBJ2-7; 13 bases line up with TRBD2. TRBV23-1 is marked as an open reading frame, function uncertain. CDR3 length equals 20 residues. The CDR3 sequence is CASSMTGGLAGLKSSYEQSF. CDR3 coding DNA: TGCGCCAGCAGTATGACAGGGGGACTAGCGGGGTTAAAGTCATCCTACGAGCAGTCCTTC.

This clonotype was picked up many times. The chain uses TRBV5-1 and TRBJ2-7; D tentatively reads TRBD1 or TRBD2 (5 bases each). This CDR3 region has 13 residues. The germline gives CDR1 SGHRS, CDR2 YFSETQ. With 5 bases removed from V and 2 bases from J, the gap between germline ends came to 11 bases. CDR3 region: CASSRDQPYEQYF. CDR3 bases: TGCGCCAGCAGTCGGGACCAACCCTACGAGCAGTACTTC.

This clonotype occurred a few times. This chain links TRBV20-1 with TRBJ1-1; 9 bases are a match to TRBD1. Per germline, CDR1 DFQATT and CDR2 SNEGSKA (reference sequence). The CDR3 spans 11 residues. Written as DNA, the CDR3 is TGCAGACCGACAGGGGGCACTGAAGCTTTCTTT. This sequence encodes CRPTGGTEAFF.

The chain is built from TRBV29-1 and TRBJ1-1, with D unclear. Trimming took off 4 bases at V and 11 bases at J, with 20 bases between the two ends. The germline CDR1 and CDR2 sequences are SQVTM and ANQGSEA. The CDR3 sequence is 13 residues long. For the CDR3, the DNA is TGCAGCGTTGTAGAAGGAGTAGCCACGGGGGCTTTCTTT. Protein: CSVVEGVATGAFF.

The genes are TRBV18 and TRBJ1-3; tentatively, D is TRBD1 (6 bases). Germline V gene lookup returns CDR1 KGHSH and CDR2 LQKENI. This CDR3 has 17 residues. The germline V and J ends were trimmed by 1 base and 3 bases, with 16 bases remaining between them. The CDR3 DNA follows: TGTGCCAGCTCACCACTAGTCCAGGGGCAGAGTGGAAACACCATATATTTT. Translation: CASSPLVQGQSGNTIYF.

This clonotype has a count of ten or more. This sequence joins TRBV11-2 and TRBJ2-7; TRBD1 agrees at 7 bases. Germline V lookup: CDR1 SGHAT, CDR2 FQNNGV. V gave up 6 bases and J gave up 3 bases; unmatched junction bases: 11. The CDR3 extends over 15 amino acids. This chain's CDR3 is CASRPLWDRFYEQYF. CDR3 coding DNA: TGTGCCAGCAGACCCCTATGGGACAGATTCTACGAGCAGTACTTC.

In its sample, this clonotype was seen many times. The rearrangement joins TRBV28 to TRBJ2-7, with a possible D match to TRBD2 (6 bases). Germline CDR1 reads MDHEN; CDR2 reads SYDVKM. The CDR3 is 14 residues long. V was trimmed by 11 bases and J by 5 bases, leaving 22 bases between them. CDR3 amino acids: CAGSPTSSPHEQYF. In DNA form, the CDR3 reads TGTGCCGGCTCTCCGACTAGTTCTCCCCACGAGCAGTACTTC.

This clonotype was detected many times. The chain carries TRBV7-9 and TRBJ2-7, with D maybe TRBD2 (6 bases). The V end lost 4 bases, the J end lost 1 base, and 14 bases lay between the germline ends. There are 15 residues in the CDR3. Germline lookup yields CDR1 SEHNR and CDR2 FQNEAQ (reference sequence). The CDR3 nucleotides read TGTGCCAGCAGCTCCCGGGACTGGGATTCCTACGAGCAGTACTTC. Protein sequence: CASSSRDWDSYEQYF.

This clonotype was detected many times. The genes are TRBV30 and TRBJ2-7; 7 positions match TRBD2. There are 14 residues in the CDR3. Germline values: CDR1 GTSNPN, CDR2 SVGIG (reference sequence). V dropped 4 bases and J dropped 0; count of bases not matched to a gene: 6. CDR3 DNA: TGTGCCTGGAAAGCTAGCGGTATCTCCTACGAGCAGTACTTC. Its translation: CAWKASGISYEQYF.

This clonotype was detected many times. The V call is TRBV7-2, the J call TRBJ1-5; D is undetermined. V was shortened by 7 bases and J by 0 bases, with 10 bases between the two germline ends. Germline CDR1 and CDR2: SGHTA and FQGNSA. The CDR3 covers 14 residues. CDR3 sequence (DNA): TGTGCCAGCACCACGGACGGTAGCAATCAGCCCCAGCATTTT. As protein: CASTTDGSNQPQHF. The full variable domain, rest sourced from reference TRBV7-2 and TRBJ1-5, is GAGVSQSPSNKVTEKGKDVELRCDPISGHTALYWYRQSLGQGLEFLIYFQGNSAPDKSGLPSDRFSAERTGGSVSTLTIQRTQQEDSAVYLCASTTDGSNQPQHFGDGTRLSIL.

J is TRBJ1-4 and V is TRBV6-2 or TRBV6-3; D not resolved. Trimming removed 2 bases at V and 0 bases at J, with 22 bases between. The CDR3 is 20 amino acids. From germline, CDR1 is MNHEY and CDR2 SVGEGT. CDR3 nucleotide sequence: TGTGCCAGCAGTTACGCGTTAGTCGTGCAGGATGATGCAACTAATGAAAAACTGTTTTTT. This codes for CASSYALVVQDDATNEKLFF.

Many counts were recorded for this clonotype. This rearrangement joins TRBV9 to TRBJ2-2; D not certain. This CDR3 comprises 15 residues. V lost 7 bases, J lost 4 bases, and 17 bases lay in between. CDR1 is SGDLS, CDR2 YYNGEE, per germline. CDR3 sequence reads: CASAPSISTTGELFF. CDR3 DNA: TGTGCCAGCGCGCCCTCCATCTCAACCACCGGGGAGCTGTTTTTT.

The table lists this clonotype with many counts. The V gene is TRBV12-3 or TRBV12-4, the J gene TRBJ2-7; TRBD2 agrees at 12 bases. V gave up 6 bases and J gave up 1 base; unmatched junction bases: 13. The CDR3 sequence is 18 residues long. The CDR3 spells CASSTRLRTSGISYEQYF. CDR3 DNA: TGTGCCAGCAGCACTAGACTTCGGACTAGCGGGATTTCCTACGAGCAGTACTTC.

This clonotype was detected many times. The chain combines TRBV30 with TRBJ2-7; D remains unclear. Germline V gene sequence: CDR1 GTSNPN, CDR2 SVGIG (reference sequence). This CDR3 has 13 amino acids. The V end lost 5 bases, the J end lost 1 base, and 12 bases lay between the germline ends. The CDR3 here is CAWESGLSYEQYF. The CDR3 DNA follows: TGTGCCTGGGAATCAGGTCTATCCTACGAGCAGTACTTC.

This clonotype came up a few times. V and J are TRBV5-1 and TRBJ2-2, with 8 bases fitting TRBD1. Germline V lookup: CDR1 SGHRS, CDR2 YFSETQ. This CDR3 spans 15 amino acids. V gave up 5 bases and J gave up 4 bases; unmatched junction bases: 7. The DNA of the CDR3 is TGCGCCAGCAGACGACAGGGGACTCCCACCGGGGAGCTGTTTTTT. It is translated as CASRRQGTPTGELFF.

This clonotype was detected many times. CDR3 amino acids: CASSPGASPYQPQHF. The DNA for the CDR3 is TGTGCCAGCAGTCCCGGCGCCTCACCTTATCAGCCCCAGCATTTT. The chain is built from TRBV12-3 or TRBV12-4 and TRBJ1-5; no clear D. Trimming removed 5 bases at V and 5 bases at J, with 16 bases between. This CDR3 is 15 amino acids long.

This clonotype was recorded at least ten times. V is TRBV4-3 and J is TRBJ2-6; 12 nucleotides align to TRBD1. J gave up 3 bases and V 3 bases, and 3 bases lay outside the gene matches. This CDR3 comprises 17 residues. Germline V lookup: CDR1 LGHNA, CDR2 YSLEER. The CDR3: CASSQGTGGDGANVLTF. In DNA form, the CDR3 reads TGCGCCAGCAGCCAGGGGACAGGGGGCGATGGGGCCAACGTCCTGACTTTC.